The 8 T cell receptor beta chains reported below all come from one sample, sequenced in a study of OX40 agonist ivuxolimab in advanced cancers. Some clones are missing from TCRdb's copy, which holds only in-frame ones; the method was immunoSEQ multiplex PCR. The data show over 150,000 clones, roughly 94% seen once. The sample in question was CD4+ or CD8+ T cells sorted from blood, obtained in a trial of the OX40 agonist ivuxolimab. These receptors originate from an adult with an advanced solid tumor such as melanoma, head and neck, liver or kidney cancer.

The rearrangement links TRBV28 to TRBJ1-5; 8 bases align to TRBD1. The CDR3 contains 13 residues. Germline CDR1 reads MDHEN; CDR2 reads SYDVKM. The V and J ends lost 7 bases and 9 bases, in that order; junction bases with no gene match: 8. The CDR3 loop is CASNTGGWRPQHF. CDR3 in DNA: TGTGCCAGCAACACAGGGGGGTGGAGGCCCCAGCATTTT.

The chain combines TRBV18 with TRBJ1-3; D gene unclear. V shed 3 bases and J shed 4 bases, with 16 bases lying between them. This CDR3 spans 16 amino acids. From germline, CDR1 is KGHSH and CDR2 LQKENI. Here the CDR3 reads CASSPSLEGSGNTIYF. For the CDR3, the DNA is TGTGCCAGCTCACCTTCCTTAGAGGGCTCAGGAAACACCATATATTTT.

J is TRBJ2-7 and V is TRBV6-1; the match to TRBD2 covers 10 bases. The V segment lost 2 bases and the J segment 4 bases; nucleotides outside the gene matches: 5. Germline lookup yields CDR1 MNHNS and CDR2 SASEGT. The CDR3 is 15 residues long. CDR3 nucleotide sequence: TGTGCCAGCAGTGAAAGTTCTAGCGGGAGTTACGAGCAGTACTTC. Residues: CASSESSSGSYEQYF.

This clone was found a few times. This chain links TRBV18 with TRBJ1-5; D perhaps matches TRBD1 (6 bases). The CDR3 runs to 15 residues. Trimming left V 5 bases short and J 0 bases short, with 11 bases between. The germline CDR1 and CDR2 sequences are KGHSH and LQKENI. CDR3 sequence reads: CASSSGVNSNQPQHF. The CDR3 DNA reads TGTGCCAGCTCATCAGGGGTCAATAGCAATCAGCCCCAGCATTTT.

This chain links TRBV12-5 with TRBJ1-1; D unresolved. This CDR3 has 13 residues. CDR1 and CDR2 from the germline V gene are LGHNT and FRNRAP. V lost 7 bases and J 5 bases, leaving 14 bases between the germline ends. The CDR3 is CASATLDGTEAFF. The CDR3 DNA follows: TGTGCTAGTGCCACCCTCGATGGGACTGAAGCTTTCTTT.

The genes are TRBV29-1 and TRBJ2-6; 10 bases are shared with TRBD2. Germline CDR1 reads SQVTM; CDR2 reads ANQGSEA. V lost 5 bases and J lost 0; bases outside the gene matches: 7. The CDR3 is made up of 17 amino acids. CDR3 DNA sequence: TGCAGCGTTTTCCTAGCGGGGGCCCCCTCTGGGGCCAACGTCCTGACTTTC. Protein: CSVFLAGAPSGANVLTF.

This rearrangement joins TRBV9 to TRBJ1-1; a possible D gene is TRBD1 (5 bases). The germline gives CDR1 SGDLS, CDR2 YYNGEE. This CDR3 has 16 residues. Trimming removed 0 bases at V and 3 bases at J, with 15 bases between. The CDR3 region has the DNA TGTGCCAGCAGCGTAGTGCAGGGCCGGGGGGACACTGAAGCTTTCTTT. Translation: CASSVVQGRGDTEAFF.

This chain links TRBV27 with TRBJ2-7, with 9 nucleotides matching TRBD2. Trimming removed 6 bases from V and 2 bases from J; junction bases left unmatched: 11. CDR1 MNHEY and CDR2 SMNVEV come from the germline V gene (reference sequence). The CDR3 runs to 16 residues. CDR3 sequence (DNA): TGTGCCAGCAGCAACTTAGCGGGAGCCTACCCCTACGAGCAGTACTTC. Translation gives CASSNLAGAYPYEQYF.